The source of this TCR beta chain is a study of cytomegalovirus exposure and HLA in healthy donors. As regards this clone: The antigen is unknown.

13 Jbeta primers and 60 Vbeta primers were used for the PCR. Sequenced by immunoSEQ multiplex PCR; TCRdb stores in-frame clones only, minus some. The sample records just over 200,000 clones, 65% to 80% being singletons. Study results and caveats: HLA allele associations emerged for under 20,000 TCR beta sequences in a later analysis, at 0.05 false discovery rate. Immune exposure information available was restricted to CMV serostatus. Other equally common chains were less clonally expanded than HLA-associated TCR beta chains, a later analysis showed. A few CMV-associated chains were confirmed in vitro to be specific for CMV antigens.

The V gene's germline CDR1 is MNHNY and CDR2 SVGAGI (reference sequence). The V gene end was trimmed by 6 bases and the J gene end by 3 bases; junction bases not matched to a gene: 5. The length of the CDR3 is 15 residues. Source material: PBMCs. The source is a man aged 50-60 years in good health and CMV-seronegative. This rearrangement joins TRBV6-6 to TRBJ1-4, with 9 nucleotides matching TRBD1. The CDR3 loop is CASRPGQGPNEKLFF. CDR3 bases: TGTGCCAGCAGACCGGGACAGGGACCTAATGAAAAACTGTTTTTT.